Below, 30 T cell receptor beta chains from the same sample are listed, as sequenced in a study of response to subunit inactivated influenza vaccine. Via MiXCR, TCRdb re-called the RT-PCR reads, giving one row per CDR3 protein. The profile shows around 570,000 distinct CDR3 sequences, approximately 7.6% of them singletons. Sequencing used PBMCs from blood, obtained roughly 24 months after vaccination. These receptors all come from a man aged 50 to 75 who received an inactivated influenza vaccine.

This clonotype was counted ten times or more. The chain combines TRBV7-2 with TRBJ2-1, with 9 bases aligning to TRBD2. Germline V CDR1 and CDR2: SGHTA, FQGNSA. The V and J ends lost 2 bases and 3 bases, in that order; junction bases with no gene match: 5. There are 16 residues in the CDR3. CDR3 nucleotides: TGTGCCAGCAGCTTATGGCGGGAGGGCCGCTACAATGAGCAGTTCTTC. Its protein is CASSLWREGRYNEQFF.

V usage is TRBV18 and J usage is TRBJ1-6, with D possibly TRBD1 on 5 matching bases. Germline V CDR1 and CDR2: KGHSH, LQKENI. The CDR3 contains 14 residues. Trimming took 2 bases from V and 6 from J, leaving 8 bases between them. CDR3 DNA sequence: TGTGCCAGCTCACCATCGACAGCTAATTCACCCCTCCACTTT. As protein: CASSPSTANSPLHF.

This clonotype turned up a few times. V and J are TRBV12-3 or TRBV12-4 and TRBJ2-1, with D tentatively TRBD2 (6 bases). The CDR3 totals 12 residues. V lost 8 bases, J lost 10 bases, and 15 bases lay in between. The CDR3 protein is CASAGGDGEQFF. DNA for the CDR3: TGTGCCAGCGCCGGCGGGGACGGGGAGCAGTTCTTC.

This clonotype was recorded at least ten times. This chain's CDR3 is CSVESRLVGYEQFF. The CDR3 DNA sequence: TGCAGCGTTGAATCCCGACTAGTCGGGTATGAGCAGTTCTTC. The chain joins TRBV29-1 to TRBJ2-1; a possible D gene is TRBD2 (6 bases). Germline V gene sequence: CDR1 SQVTM, CDR2 ANQGSEA. V lost 2 bases, J lost 8 bases, and 16 bases lay in between. There are 14 residues in the CDR3.

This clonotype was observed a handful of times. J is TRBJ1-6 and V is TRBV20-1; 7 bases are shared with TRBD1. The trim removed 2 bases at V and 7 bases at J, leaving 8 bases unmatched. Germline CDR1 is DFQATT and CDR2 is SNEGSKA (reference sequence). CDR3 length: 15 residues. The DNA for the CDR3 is TGCAGTGCTAGACCACAGGGGATGAGAAATTCACCCCTCCACTTT. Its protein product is CSARPQGMRNSPLHF.

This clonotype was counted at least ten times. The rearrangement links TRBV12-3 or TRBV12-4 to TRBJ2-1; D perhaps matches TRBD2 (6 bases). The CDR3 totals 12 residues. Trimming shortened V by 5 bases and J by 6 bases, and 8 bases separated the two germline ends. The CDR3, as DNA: TGTGCCAGCAGTCAGCGGGCCAATGAGCAGTTCTTC. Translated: CASSQRANEQFF.

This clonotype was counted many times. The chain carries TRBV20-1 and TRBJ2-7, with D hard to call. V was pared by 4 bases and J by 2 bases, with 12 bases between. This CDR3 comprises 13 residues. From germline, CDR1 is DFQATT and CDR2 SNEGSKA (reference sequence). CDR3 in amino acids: CSANSDAAYEQYF. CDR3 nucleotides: TGCAGTGCTAATTCGGACGCCGCCTACGAGCAGTACTTC.

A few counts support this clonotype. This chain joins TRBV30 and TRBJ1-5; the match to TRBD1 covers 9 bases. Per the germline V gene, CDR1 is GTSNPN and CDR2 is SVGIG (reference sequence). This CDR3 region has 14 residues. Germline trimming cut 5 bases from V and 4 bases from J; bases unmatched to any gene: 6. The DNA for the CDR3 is TGTGCCTGGGAAGGACAGGGGCTTAATCAGCCCCAGCATTTT. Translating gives CAWEGQGLNQPQHF.

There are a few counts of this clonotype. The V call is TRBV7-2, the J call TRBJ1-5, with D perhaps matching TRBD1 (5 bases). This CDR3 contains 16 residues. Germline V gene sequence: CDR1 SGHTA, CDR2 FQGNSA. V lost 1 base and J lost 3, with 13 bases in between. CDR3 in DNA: TGTGCCAGCAGCTTAGAGGCGACAGATTACAATCAGCCCCAGCATTTT. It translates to CASSLEATDYNQPQHF. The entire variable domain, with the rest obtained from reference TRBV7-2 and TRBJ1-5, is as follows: GAGVSQSPSNKVTEKGKDVELRCDPISGHTALYWYRQSLGQGLEFLIYFQGNSAPDKSGLPSDRFSAERTGGSVSTLTIQRTQQEDSAVYLCASSLEATDYNQPQHFGDGTRLSIL.

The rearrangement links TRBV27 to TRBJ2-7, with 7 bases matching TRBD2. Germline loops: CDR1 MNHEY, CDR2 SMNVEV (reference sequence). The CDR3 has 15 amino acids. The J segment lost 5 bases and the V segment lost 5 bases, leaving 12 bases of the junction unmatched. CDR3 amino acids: CASSVTGGYLDEQYF. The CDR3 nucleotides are TGTGCCAGCAGTGTGACGGGAGGCTACCTCGACGAGCAGTACTTC.

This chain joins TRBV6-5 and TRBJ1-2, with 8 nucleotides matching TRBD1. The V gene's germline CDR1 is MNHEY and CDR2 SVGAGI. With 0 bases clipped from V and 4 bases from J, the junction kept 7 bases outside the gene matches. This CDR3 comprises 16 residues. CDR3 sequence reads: CASSYSTQGASYGYTF. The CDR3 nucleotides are TGTGCCAGCAGTTACTCGACTCAGGGGGCTTCCTATGGCTACACCTTC.

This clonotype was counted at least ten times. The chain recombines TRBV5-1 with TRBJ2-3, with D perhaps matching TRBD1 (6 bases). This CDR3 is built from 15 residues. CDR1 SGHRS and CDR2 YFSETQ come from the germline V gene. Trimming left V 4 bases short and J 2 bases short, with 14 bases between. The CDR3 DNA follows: TGCGCCAGCAGCGACCGAGGACAGATCACAGATACGCAGTATTTT. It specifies CASSDRGQITDTQYF.

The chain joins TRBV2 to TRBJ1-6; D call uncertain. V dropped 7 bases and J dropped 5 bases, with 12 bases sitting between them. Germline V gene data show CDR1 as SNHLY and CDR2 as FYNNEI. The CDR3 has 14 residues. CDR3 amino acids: CASNIREHNSPLHF. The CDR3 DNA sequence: TGTGCCAGCAACATACGGGAGCATAATTCACCCCTCCACTTT.

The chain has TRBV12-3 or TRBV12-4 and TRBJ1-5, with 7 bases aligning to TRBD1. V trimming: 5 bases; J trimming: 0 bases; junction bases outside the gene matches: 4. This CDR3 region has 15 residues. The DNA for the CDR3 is TGTGCCAGCAGTATGACAGGGTATAGCAATCAGCCCCAGCATTTT. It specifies CASSMTGYSNQPQHF.

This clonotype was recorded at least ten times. CDR3 sequence (DNA): TGTGCCAGCAGCTTAGCGGCTTCGGGGACAGATACGCAGTATTTT. It specifies CASSLAASGTDTQYF. The genes are TRBV7-2 and TRBJ2-3; a weak D match, TRBD2 (5 bases). The CDR3 spans 15 residues. V was trimmed by 0 bases and J by 3 bases, leaving 10 bases between them. Germline CDR1 reads SGHTA; CDR2 reads FQGNSA.

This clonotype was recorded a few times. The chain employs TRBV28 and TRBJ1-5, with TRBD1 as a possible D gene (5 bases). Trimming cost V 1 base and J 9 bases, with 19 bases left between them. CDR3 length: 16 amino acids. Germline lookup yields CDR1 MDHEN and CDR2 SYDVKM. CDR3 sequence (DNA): TGTGCCAGCAGTTTATCCTTGACGGGGGTGGGGTCGCCCCAGCATTTT. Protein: CASSLSLTGVGSPQHF. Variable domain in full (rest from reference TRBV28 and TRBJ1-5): DVKVTQSSRYLVKRTGEKVFLECVQDMDHENMFWYRQDPGLGLRLIYFSYDVKMKEKGDIPEGYSVSREKKERFSLILESASTNQTSMYLCASSLSLTGVGSPQHFGDGTRLSIL.

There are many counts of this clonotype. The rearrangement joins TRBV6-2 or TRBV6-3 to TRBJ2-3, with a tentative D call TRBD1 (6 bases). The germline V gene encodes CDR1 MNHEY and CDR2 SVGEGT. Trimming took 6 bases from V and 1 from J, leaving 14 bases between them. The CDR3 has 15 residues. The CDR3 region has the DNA TGTGCCAGCAGCCTGCAGGGGTATGGCACAGATACGCAGTATTTT. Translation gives CASSLQGYGTDTQYF.

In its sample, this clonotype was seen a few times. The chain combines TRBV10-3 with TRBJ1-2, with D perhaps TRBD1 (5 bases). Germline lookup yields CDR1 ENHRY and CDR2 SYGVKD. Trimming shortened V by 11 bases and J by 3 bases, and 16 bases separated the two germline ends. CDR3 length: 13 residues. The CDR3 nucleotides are TGTGCCTCCGGGGACGGGGCCTACTATGGCTACACCTTC. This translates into CASGDGAYYGYTF.

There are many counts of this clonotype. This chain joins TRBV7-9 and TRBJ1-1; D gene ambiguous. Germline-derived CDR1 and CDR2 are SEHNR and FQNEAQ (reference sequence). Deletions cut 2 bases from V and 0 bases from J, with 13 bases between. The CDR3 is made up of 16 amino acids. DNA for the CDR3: TGTGCCAGCAGCTTATTCCCAAAAGAGATGAACACTGAAGCTTTCTTT. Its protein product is CASSLFPKEMNTEAFF.

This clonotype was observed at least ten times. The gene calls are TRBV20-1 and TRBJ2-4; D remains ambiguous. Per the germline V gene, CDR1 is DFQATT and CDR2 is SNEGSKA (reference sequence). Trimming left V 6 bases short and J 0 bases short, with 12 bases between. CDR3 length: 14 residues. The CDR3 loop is CSAEGWVAKNIQYF. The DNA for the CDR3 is TGCAGTGCGGAAGGATGGGTAGCCAAAAACATTCAGTACTTC.

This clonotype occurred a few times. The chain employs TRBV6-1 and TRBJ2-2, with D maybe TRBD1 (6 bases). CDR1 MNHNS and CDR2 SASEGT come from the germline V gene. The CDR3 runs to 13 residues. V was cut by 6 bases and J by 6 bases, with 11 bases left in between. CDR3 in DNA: TGTGCCAGCAGGTCGACAGGAGCCGGGGAGCTGTTTTTT. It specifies CASRSTGAGELFF.

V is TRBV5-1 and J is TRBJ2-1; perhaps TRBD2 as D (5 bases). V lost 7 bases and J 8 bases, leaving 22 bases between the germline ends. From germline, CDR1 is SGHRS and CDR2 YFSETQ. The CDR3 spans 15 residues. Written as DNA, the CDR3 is TGCGCCAGCTACCTCGGGATAAGCTATGAACATGAGCAGTTCTTC. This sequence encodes CASYLGISYEHEQFF.

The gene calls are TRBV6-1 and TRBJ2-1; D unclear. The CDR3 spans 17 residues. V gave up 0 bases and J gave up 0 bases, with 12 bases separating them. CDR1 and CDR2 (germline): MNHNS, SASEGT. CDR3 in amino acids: CASSEAPVPPSYNEQFF. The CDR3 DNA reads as TGTGCCAGCAGTGAAGCGCCCGTACCGCCCTCCTACAATGAGCAGTTCTTC.

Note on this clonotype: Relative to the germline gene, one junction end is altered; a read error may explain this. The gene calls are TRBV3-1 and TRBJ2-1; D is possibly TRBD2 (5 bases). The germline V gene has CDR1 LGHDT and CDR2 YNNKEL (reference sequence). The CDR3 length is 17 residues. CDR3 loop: CACSKDGLSLSYNEQFF. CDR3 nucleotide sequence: TGTGCCTGCAGCAAAGATGGACTCTCCCTGTCCTACAATGAGCAGTTCTTC.

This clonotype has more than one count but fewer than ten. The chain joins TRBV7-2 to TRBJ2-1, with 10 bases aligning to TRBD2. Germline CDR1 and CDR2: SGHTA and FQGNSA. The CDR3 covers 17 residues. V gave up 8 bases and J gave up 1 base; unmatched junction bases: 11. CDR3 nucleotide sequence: TGTGCCAGCTCTAGCGGGGGCGCCTGGAGGTCCTACAATGAGCAGTTCTTC. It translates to CASSSGGAWRSYNEQFF.

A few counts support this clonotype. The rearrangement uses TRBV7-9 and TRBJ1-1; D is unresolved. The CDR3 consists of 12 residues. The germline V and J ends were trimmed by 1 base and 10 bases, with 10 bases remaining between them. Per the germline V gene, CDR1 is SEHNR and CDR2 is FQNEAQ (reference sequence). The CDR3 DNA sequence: TGTGCCAGCAGCTTAGAGCTGGCTGCAGCTTTCTTT. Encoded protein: CASSLELAAAFF.

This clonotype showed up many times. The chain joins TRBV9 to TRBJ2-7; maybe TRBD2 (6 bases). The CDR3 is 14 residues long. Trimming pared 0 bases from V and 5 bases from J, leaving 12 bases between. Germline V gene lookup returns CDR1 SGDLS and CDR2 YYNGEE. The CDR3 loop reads CASSVGTSRDEQYF. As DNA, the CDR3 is TGTGCCAGCAGCGTAGGTACTAGCAGGGACGAGCAGTACTTC. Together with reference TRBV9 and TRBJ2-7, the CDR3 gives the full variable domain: DSGVTQTPKHLITATGQRVTLRCSPRSGDLSVYWYQQSLDQGLQFLIQYYNGEERAKGNILERFSAQQFPDLHSELNLSSLELGDSALYFCASSVGTSRDEQYFGPGTRLTVT.

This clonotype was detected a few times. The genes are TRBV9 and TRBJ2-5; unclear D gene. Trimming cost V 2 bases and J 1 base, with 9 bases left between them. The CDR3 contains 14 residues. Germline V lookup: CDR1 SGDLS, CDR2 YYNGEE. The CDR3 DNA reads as TGTGCCAGCAGCGTTGTTCCGGGCCAAGAGACCCAGTACTTC. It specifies CASSVVPGQETQYF.

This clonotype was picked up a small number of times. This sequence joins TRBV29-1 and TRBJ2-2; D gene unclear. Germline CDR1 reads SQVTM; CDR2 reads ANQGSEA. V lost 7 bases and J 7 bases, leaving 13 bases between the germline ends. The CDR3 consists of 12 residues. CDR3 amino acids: CSASTGVGELFF. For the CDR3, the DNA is TGCAGCGCGTCGACGGGCGTCGGGGAGCTGTTTTTT.

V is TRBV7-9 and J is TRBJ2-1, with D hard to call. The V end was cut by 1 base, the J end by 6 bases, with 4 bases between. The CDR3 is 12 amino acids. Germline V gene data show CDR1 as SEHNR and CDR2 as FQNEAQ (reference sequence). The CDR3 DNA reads TGTGCCAGCAGCTTAGGTTTCAATGAGCAGTTCTTC. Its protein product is CASSLGFNEQFF. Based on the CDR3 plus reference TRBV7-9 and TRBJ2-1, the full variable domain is DTGVSQNPRHKITKRGQNVTFRCDPISEHNRLYWYRQTLGQGPEFLTYFQNEAQLEKSRLLSDRFSAERPKGSFSTLEIQRTEQGDSAMYLCASSLGFNEQFFGPGTRLTVL.